One sample yielded the 21 T cell receptor beta chains listed below, sequenced in a study of identical twins' blood T cells. TCRdb re-analysed the 5' RACE reads in MiXCR, keeping a single row per CDR3 protein. There are around 380,000 distinct CDR3 sequences in the sample; over 25% occur only once, and approximately 6.6% lies in the top ten. Sequencing used PBMCs. The receptors originated from a woman aged 18 to 49 in good health.

This clonotype has ten or more counts. This chain links TRBV7-6 with TRBJ1-6; D is undetermined. With 6 bases removed from V and 7 bases from J, the gap between germline ends came to 16 bases. CDR3 size: 15 residues. Germline lookup yields CDR1 SGHVS and CDR2 FNYEAQ. CDR3 loop: CASSLSGSTNSPLHF. CDR3 sequence (DNA): TGTGCCAGCAGTCTTAGTGGGAGTACCAATTCACCCCTCCACTTT.

The chain recombines TRBV19 with TRBJ1-4; D gene unclear. The V gene's germline CDR1 is LNHDA and CDR2 SQIVND (reference sequence). The CDR3 has 16 residues. The ends were cut back, 3 bases at V and 8 bases at J, with 19 bases in the middle. The chain's CDR3 is CASSIRRRHSGEKLFF. The DNA for the CDR3 is TGTGCCAGTAGTATCCGGAGAAGGCATTCGGGGGAAAAACTGTTTTTT.

The V call is TRBV6-6, the J call TRBJ2-2; tentatively, D is TRBD1 (6 bases). CDR3 size: 17 residues. Germline V gives CDR1 MNHNY, CDR2 SVGAGI (reference sequence). V was trimmed by 5 bases and J by 4 bases, leaving 20 bases between them. CDR3 sequence: CASSLSHRQAVTGELFF. CDR3 coding DNA: TGTGCCAGCAGTCTCTCGCATCGACAGGCAGTCACCGGGGAGCTGTTTTTT.

This clonotype turned up a few times. V and J are TRBV25-1 and TRBJ1-6; unclear D gene. Germline V CDR1 and CDR2: MGHDK, SYGVNS. CDR3 length equals 14 residues. The ends were cut back, 6 bases at V and 8 bases at J, with 14 bases in the middle. The CDR3 region is CASRPNTAYSPLHF. CDR3 sequence (DNA): TGTGCCAGCAGACCCAATACGGCCTATTCACCCCTCCACTTT.

As for this clonotype: A junction end diverges from the germline sequence, so it may reflect a read error. The J gene is TRBJ1-5, the V gene TRBV12-3 or TRBV12-4; weak D call: TRBD1 (6 bases). CDR3 length: 15 amino acids. For the CDR3, the DNA is TGCGCCAGCAGTCCACGACAGGATAGCAATAAGCCCCAGCATTTT. This sequence encodes CASSPRQDSNKPQHF.

V and J are TRBV20-1 and TRBJ1-5; 7 nucleotides agree with TRBD1. The CDR3 spans 15 residues. The germline gives CDR1 DFQATT, CDR2 SNEGSKA (reference sequence). The junction had 3 bases not matched to a gene; V was cut back by 1 base and J by 0 bases. The CDR3 DNA is TGCAGTGCTAGAGTCCAGGGGGGTAGCAATCAGCCCCAGCATTTT. Residues: CSARVQGGSNQPQHF.

This clonotype was counted at least ten times. The chain is built from TRBV2 and TRBJ2-3; D perhaps matches TRBD2 (5 bases). Between the trimmed V and J ends, which lost 8 bases and 0 bases, there was a span of 6 bases. The CDR3 loop spans 12 amino acids. In germline, CDR1 is SNHLY, CDR2 FYNNEI. In DNA, the CDR3 is TGTGCCAGCCGGACTAGCACAGATACGCAGTATTTT. Protein: CASRTSTDTQYF.

This clonotype showed up just a few times. J is TRBJ2-7 and V is TRBV3-1, with D perhaps TRBD1 (5 bases). Germline CDR1 reads LGHDT; CDR2 reads YNNKEL (reference sequence). Trimming shortened V by 6 bases and J by 2 bases, and 11 bases separated the two germline ends. The CDR3 is 13 amino acids. The CDR3 loop reads CASSTSGTYEQYF. The CDR3 DNA reads TGTGCCAGCAGTACTTCAGGGACCTACGAGCAGTACTTC.

The V call is TRBV7-9, the J call TRBJ1-4; D is unclear. Per germline, CDR1 SEHNR and CDR2 FQNEAQ (reference sequence). V was cut by 1 base and J by 7 bases, with 10 bases left in between. The CDR3 is 14 residues long. The CDR3 loop reads CASSLGDLREKLFF. In DNA, the CDR3 is TGTGCCAGCAGCTTAGGGGATCTCCGTGAAAAACTGTTTTTT.

V gene TRBV4-2 combines with J gene TRBJ1-1; no firm D call. Germline values: CDR1 LGHNA, CDR2 YNFKEQ. The CDR3 runs 15 residues. Trimming took 0 bases from V and 1 from J, leaving 9 bases between them. The CDR3 sequence is CASSQEYGQNTEAFF. Written as DNA, the CDR3 is TGTGCCAGCAGCCAAGAGTACGGTCAGAACACTGAAGCTTTCTTT.

In the case of this clonotype: This could be a read error, since a much larger clone is one nucleotide away. The chain has TRBV28 and TRBJ1-5, with D perhaps TRBD1 (5 bases). The CDR3 length is 15 residues. Germline lookup yields CDR1 MDHEN and CDR2 SYDVKM. The chain's CDR3 is CAGSFQRGRNQPQHF. The CDR3 coding sequence is TGTGCCGGCAGTTTTCAGAGGGGCCGGAATCAGCCCCAGCATTTT.

This clonotype has just a few counts. This rearrangement joins TRBV9 to TRBJ2-3; 7 positions match TRBD2. Germline values: CDR1 SGDLS, CDR2 YYNGEE. The CDR3 length is 12 residues. Losses at the gene ends were 4 bases for V and 6 bases for J; bases not matched to a gene: 2. CDR3 protein: CASSKAGDTQYF. In DNA form, the CDR3 reads TGTGCCAGCAGCAAAGCGGGGGATACGCAGTATTTT.

V usage is TRBV20-1 and J usage is TRBJ2-1; D uncertain. With 2 bases removed from V and 4 bases from J, the gap between germline ends came to 12 bases. This CDR3 spans 14 amino acids. Per germline, CDR1 DFQATT and CDR2 SNEGSKA (reference sequence). This CDR3 is CSARLGLLYNEQFF. DNA of the CDR3: TGCAGTGCTAGACTCGGGTTGCTGTACAATGAGCAGTTCTTC.

This clonotype has ten or more counts. The chain joins TRBV29-1 to TRBJ1-1; no firm D call. Germline CDR1 reads SQVTM; CDR2 reads ANQGSEA. Deletions cut 7 bases from V and 5 bases from J, with 8 bases between. The CDR3 extends over 10 amino acids. CDR3 protein: CSASLTEAFF. CDR3 DNA: TGCAGCGCATCCCTGACTGAAGCTTTCTTT.

This clonotype was seen more than once but under ten times. A read error may account for a junction end that differs from germline. V is TRBV6-1 and J is TRBJ1-1; no clear D. The CDR3 is made up of 14 amino acids. Germline CDR1 reads MNHNS; CDR2 reads SASEGT. CDR3: CASSATAWGTEAFF. Written as DNA, the CDR3 is TGTGCCAGTAGTGCGACGGCCTGGGGCACTGAAGCTTTCTTT.

This rearrangement joins TRBV27 to TRBJ1-4; D unclear. Trimming removed 2 bases from V and 4 bases from J, with 8 bases in between. Germline CDR1 and CDR2: MNHEY and SMNVEV (reference sequence). The CDR3 runs to 14 residues. CDR3 sequence reads: CASSLMGNNEKLFF. The CDR3 region has the DNA TGTGCCAGCAGTTTAATGGGGAATAATGAAAAACTGTTTTTT. The variable domain in full, with the rest retrieved from reference TRBV27 and TRBJ1-4, is EAQVTQNPRYLITVTGKKLTVTCSQNMNHEYMSWYRQDPGLGLRQIYYSMNVEVTDKGDVPEGYKVSRKEKRNFPLILESPSPNQTSLYFCASSLMGNNEKLFFGSGTQLSVL.

The chain links TRBV5-1 to TRBJ1-5; no clear D. The CDR3 covers 15 residues. V gave up 0 bases and J gave up 3 bases, with 10 bases separating them. Germline V gives CDR1 SGHRS, CDR2 YFSETQ. This chain's CDR3 is CASSLEAGFNQPQHF. As DNA, the CDR3 is TGCGCCAGCAGCTTGGAAGCCGGCTTCAATCAGCCCCAGCATTTT.

At least ten counts were recorded for this clonotype. The chain carries TRBV20-1 and TRBJ2-1; a weak D match, TRBD2 (6 bases). The V end was cut by 5 bases, the J end by 4 bases, with 12 bases between. CDR3 length equals 13 residues. CDR1 and CDR2 from the germline V gene are DFQATT and SNEGSKA (reference sequence). CDR3 sequence (DNA): TGCAGTGCTTTAGCGGAACTATACAATGAGCAGTTCTTC. It codes for CSALAELYNEQFF.

The chain has TRBV3-1 and TRBJ2-1; D not certain. V lost 0 bases, J lost 1 base, and 7 bases lay in between. CDR3 length equals 15 residues. In germline, CDR1 is LGHDT, CDR2 YNNKEL (reference sequence). As DNA, the CDR3 is TGTGCCAGCAGCCAAGAACCGGGTTCCTACAATGAGCAGTTCTTC. Its translation is CASSQEPGSYNEQFF.

This clonotype was seen a few times. The chain links TRBV3-1 to TRBJ2-7, with no clear D. Germline V CDR1 and CDR2: LGHDT, YNNKEL (reference sequence). The CDR3 covers 11 residues. V shed 4 bases and J shed 3 bases, with 4 bases lying between them. CDR3 region: CASSRDYEQYF. DNA for the CDR3: TGTGCCAGCAGCCGGGACTACGAGCAGTACTTC.

This rearrangement joins TRBV12-3 or TRBV12-4 to TRBJ2-3; 11 nucleotides agree with TRBD2. The CDR3 has 15 amino acids. With 6 bases clipped from V and 6 bases from J, the junction kept 8 bases outside the gene matches. The CDR3 region has the DNA TGTGCCAGCAGGCGTAGACTAGCGGGAATCGATACGCAGTATTTT. This codes for CASRRRLAGIDTQYF.